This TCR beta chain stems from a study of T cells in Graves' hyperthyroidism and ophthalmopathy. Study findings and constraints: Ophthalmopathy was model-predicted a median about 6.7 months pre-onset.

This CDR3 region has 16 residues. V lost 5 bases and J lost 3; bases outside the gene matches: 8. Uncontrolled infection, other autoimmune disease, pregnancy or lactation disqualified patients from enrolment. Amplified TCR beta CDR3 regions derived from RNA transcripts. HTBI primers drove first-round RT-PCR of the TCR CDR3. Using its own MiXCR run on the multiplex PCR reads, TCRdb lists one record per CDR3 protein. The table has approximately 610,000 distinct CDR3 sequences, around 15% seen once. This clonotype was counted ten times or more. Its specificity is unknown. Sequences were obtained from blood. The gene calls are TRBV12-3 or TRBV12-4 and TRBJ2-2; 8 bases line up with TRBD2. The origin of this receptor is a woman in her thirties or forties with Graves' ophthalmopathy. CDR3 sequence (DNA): TGTGCCAGCAGTCGGAGCGGGAGCTCGGACACCGGGGAGCTGTTTTTT. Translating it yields CASSRSGSSDTGELFF.